The source of this T cell receptor beta chain is a study of blood T cell repertoires in COVID-19. Background on the study: Samples taken during acute and convalescent COVID-19 were collected in the United States, Italy and Spain. PBMCs, B-cell-depleted T cells, or T cells provided the cDNA or gDNA that made up the material.

Per the original data handling: Estimation of nucleated cell counts was performed using reference gene primer amplification. Libraries were prepared by immunoSEQ multiplex PCR; TCRdb keeps only in-frame clonotypes and omits some of them. V and J calls and clone size are as listed in that table; D and trimming were resolved from the DNA. The sample lists fewer than 150,000 clones, approximately 86% occurring once. This CDR3 has 18 residues. In its sample, this clone was seen once. The sample comprised peripheral blood. This chain joins TRBV21-1 and TRBJ1-1; the table assigns TRBD1, which was not confirmed against the DNA. TRBV21-1 is listed as a pseudogene. This sequence was found in a human donor in a cohort sampled during active COVID-19. CDR3 sequence: CASSLRDRGLEVNTEAFF. CDR3 in DNA: TGTGCCAGCAGCCTCCGGGACAGGGGGCTTGAGGTGAACACTGAAGCTTTCTTT.